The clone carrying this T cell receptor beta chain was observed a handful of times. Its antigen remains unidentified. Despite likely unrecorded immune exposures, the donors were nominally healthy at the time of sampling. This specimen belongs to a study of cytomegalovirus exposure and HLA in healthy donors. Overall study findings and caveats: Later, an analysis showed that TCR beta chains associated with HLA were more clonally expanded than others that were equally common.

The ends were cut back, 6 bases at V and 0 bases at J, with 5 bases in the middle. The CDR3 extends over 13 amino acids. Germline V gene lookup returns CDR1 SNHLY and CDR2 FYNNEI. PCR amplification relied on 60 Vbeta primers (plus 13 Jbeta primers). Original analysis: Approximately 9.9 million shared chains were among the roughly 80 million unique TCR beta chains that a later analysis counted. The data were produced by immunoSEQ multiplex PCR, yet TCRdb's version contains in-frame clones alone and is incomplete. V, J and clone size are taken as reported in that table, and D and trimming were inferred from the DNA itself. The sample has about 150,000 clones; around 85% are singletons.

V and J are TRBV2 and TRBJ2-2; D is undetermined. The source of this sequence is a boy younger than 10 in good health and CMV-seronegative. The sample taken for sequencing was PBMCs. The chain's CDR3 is CASRLPNTGELFF. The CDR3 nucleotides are TGTGCCAGCAGACTACCGAACACCGGGGAGCTGTTTTTT.